The rows below give T cell receptor beta chains drawn from one sample of a study of CD8 T cells in ankylosing spondylitis. TCRdb ran MiXCR on the 5' RACE reads and lists one entry per CDR3 protein. The sample yields 350,000 or so distinct CDR3 sequences, 11% seen once. The material sequenced was blood, either unsorted or a sorted T cell fraction (not recorded which). The receptors were gathered from a female donor with ankylosing spondylitis or in good health (not recorded which). CDR3s include the opening cysteine and the closing phenylalanine or tryptophan. The D gene is left open where the match is weak. Rows may omit the clone size; those that give it use once, few, many or a size class.

J: TRBJ1-2; D: .; V: TRBV20-1; size: many; DNA: TGCAGTGCTAGAGGGGGCGAGGGGGTTCATGGCTACACCTTC; CDR3: CSARGGEGVHGYTF
J: TRBJ1-5; D: .; V: TRBV5-1; size: many; DNA: TGCGCCAGCAGCTTCGGGCCTGGTGAGCAGCCCCAGCATTTT; CDR3: CASSFGPGEQPQHF
J: TRBJ1-2; D: .; V: TRBV12-3/TRBV12-4; size: once; DNA: TGTGCCAGCAGTGGGGGAGATGGCTACATCTTC; CDR3: CASSGGDGYIF
J: TRBJ1-2; D: .; V: TRBV5-6; size: .; DNA: TGTGCCAGCAGCGCCTTCGTGGAAGCGTATGGCTACACCTTC; CDR3: CASSAFVEAYGYTF
J: TRBJ2-7; D: .; V: TRBV10-2; size: many; DNA: TGCGCCAGCAGTCTTACTGGGGTGACTCCCCCCTCCTACGAGCAGTACTTC; CDR3: CASSLTGVTPPSYEQYF
J: TRBJ1-1; D: TRBD1; V: TRBV10-2; size: many; DNA: TGCGCCAGCAGTGCCAGGGGGCCGCGTACTGAAGCTTTCTTT; CDR3: CASSARGPRTEAFF
J: TRBJ1-1; D: .; V: TRBV7-2; size: few; DNA: TGTGCCAGCGGAACACAGGCTAGGACTGAAGCTTTCTTT; CDR3: CASGTQARTEAFF
J: TRBJ2-5; D: .; V: TRBV5-1; size: few; DNA: TGCGCCAGCAGCTGGGGGGTCCTCGGGGAGACCCAGTACTTC; CDR3: CASSWGVLGETQYF
J: TRBJ2-1; D: TRBD1; V: TRBV5-1; size: .; DNA: TGCGCCAGCAGCCCCGGGACAGTCCACAATGAGCAGTTCTTC; CDR3: CASSPGTVHNEQFF
J: TRBJ2-5; D: TRBD1; V: TRBV28; size: many; DNA: TGTGCCAGCAGTCCCGGACAGGGATTGGGGACCCAGTACTTC; CDR3: CASSPGQGLGTQYF
J: TRBJ2-2; D: TRBD2; V: TRBV4-2; size: .; DNA: TGTGCCAGCAGCCCAAAAAAGGGGACTAGAGACACCGGGGAGCTGTTTTTT; CDR3: CASSPKKGTRDTGELFF
J: TRBJ1-2; D: .; V: TRBV5-1; size: many; DNA: TGCGCCAGCAGCTTGGCCGCAGGGTCGGCGTATGGCTACACCTTC; CDR3: CASSLAAGSAYGYTF
J: TRBJ1-5; D: .; V: TRBV12-3/TRBV12-4; size: many; DNA: TGTGCCAGCAGTTTCGGGGGGCCTCAGCCCCAGCATTTT; CDR3: CASSFGGPQPQHF
J: TRBJ1-1; D: .; V: TRBV4-3; size: many; DNA: TGCGCCAGCAGCCTAAAGGCATCCACATTGGGCACTGAAGCTTTCTTT; CDR3: CASSLKASTLGTEAFF
J: TRBJ2-5; D: .; V: TRBV7-8; size: .; DNA: TGTGCCAGCGGTGAGACCCAGTACTTC; CDR3: CASGETQYF
J: TRBJ1-4; D: .; V: TRBV27; size: many; DNA: TGTGCCAGCAGTCCCCTGGGGACACCGGGGGACGAAAAACTGTTTTTT; CDR3: CASSPLGTPGDEKLFF
J: TRBJ1-5; D: .; V: TRBV5-5; size: many; DNA: TGTGCCAGCAGTAACGGGACAAGCGGGCGGAGTCAGCCCCAGCATTTT; CDR3: CASSNGTSGRSQPQHF
J: TRBJ2-3; D: TRBD1; V: TRBV7-9; size: .; DNA: TGTGCCAGCAGCTTAGCTCTACGGACAGGGCTCACAGATACGCAGTATTTT; CDR3: CASSLALRTGLTDTQYF
J: TRBJ2-5; D: .; V: TRBV25-1; size: many; DNA: TGTGCCAGCAGTGATCCTGGGGCAACGGAGACCCAGTACTTC; CDR3: CASSDPGATETQYF
J: TRBJ2-5; D: .; V: TRBV20-1; size: many; DNA: TGCAGTGCCCCCCTAAACGTAGAGACCCAGTACTTC; CDR3: CSAPLNVETQYF
J: TRBJ2-7; D: .; V: TRBV6-6; size: few; DNA: TGTGCCAGCAGTTACTCTAAGGAGCAGTACTTC; CDR3: CASSYSKEQYF
J: TRBJ2-1; D: TRBD2; V: TRBV20-1; size: .; DNA: TGCAGTGCTACTCCAGGGGCGGGAGGGCCCGATGAGCAGTTCTTC; CDR3: CSATPGAGGPDEQFF